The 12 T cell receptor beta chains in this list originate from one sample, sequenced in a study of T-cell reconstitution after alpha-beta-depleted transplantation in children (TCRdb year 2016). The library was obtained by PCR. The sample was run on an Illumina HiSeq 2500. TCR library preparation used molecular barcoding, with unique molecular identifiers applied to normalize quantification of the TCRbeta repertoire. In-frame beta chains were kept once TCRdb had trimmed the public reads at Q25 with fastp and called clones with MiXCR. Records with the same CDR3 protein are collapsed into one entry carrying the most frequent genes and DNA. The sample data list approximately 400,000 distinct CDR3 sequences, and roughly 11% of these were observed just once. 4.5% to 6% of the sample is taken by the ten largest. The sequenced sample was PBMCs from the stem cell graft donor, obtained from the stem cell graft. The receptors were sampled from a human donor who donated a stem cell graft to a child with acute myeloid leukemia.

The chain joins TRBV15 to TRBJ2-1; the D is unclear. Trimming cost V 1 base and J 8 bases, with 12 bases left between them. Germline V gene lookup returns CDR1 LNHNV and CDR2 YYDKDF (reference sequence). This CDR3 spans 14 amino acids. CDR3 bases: TGTGCCACCAGCAGAGGGAAGGGCTTGGATGAGCAGTTCTTC. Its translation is CATSRGKGLDEQFF. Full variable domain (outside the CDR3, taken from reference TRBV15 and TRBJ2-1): DAMVIQNPRYQVTQFGKPVTLSCSQTLNHNVMYWYQQKSSQAPKLLFHYYDKDFNNEADTPDNFQSRRPNTSFCFLDIRSPGLGDTAMYLCATSRGKGLDEQFFGPGTRLTVL.

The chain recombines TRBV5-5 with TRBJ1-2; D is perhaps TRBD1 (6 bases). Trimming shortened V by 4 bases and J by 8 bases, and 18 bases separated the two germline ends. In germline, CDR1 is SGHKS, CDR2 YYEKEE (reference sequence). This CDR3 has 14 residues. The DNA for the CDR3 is TGTGCCAGCAGCCCCGGTCCGGGGGGCCGAGGCTACACCTTC. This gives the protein CASSPGPGGRGYTF.

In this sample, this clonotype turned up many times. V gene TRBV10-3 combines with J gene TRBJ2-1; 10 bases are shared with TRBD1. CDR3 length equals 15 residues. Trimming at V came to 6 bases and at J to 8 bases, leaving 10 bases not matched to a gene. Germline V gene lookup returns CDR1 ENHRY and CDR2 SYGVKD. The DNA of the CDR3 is TGTGCCATCAGGGCTGACAGGGGGCGCCTTTATGAGCAGTTCTTC. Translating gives CAIRADRGRLYEQFF.

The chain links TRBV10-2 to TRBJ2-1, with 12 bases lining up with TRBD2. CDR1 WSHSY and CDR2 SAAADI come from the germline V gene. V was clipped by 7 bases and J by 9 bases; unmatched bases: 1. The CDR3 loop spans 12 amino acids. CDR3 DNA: TGCGCCAGCACACTAGCGGGGGGTGAGCAGTTCTTC. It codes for CASTLAGGEQFF.

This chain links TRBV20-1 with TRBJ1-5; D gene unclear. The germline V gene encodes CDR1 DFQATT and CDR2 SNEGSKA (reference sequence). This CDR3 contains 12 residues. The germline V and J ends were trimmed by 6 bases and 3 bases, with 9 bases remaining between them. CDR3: CSARHLNQPQHF. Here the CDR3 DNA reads TGCAGTGCCCGCCACCTCAATCAGCCCCAGCATTTT.

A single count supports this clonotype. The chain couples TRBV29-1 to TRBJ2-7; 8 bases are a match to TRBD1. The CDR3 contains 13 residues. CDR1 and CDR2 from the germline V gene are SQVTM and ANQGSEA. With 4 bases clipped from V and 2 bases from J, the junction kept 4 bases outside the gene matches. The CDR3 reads CSVGGTGTYEQYF. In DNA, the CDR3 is TGCAGCGTTGGGGGGACAGGCACCTACGAGCAGTACTTC.

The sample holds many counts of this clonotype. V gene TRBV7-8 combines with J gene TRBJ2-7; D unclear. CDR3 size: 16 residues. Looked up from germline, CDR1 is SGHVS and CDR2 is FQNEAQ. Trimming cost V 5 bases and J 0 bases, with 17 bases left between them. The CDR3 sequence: CASSPFFSRSSYEQYF. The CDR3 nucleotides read TGTGCCAGCAGCCCTTTTTTTAGCAGGAGCTCCTACGAGCAGTACTTC.

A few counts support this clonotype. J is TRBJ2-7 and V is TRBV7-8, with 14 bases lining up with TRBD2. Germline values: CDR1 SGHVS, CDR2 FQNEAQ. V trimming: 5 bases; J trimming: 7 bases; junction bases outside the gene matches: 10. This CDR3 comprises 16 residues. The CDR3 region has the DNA TGTGCCAGCAGCCTAGGGACTAGCGGGGGCCCTGGGGAGCAGTACGTC. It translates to CASSLGTSGGPGEQYV.

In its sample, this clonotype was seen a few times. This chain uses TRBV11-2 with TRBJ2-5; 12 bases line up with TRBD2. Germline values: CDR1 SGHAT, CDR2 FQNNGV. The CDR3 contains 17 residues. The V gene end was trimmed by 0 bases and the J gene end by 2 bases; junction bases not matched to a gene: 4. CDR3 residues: CASSLDLAGGLQETQYF. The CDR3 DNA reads TGTGCCAGCAGCTTAGACCTAGCGGGGGGGCTTCAAGAGACCCAGTACTTC. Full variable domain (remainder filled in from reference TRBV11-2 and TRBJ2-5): EAGVAQSPRYKIIEKRQSVAFWCNPISGHATLYWYQQILGQGPKLLIQFQNNGVVDDSQLPKDRFSAERLKGVDSTLKIQPAKLEDSAVYLCASSLDLAGGLQETQYFGPGTRLLVL.

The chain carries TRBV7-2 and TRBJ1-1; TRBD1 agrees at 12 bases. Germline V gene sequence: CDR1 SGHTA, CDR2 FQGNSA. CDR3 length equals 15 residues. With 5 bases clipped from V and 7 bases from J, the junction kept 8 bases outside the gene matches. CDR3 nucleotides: TGTGCCAGCAGCCCCGGGGACAGGGGGCTTAGTGAAGCTTTCTTT. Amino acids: CASSPGDRGLSEAFF. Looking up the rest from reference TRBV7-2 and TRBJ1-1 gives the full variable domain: GAGVSQSPSNKVTEKGKDVELRCDPISGHTALYWYRQSLGQGLEFLIYFQGNSAPDKSGLPSDRFSAERTGGSVSTLTIQRTQQEDSAVYLCASSPGDRGLSEAFFGQGTRLTVV.

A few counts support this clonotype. CDR3 amino acids: CASSLSLGEVLVNTIYF. Here the CDR3 DNA reads TGTGCCAGCAGCCTGAGTTTGGGGGAGGTCTTGGTCAACACCATATATTTT. This rearrangement joins TRBV7-8 to TRBJ1-3; D is perhaps TRBD1 (5 bases). V dropped 5 bases and J dropped 7 bases, with 24 bases sitting between them. Germline V lookup: CDR1 SGHVS, CDR2 FQNEAQ. The CDR3 totals 17 residues.

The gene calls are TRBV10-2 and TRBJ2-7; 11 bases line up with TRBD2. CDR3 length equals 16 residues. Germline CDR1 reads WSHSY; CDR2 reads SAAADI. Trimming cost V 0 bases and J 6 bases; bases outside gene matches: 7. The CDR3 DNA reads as TGCGCCAGCAGTGAGTCGAGGCTAGCGGGAGGAAGCGAGCAGTACTTC. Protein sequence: CASSESRLAGGSEQYF.